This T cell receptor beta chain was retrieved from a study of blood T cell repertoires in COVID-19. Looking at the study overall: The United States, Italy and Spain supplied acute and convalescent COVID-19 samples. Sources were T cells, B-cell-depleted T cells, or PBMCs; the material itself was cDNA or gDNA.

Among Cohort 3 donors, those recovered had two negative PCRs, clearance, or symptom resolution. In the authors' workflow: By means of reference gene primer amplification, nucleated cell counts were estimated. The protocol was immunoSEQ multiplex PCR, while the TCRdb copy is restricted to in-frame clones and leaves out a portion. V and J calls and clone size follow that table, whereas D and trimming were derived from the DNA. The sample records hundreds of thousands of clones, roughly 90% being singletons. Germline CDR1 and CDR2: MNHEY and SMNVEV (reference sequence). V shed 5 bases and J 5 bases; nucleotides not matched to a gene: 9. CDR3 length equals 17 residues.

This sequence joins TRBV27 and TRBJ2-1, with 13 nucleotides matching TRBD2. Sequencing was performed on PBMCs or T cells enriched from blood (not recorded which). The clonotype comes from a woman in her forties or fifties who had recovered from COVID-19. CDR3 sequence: CASSVPGTSGAHNEQFF. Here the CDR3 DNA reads TGTGCCAGCAGTGTCCCCGGGACTAGCGGGGCTCACAATGAGCAGTTCTTC.